Presented here are 4 T cell receptor beta chains from one specimen sequenced in a study of cytomegalovirus exposure and HLA in healthy donors. PCR involved 60 Vbeta and 13 Jbeta primers. Measured with immunoSEQ multiplex PCR; TCRdb has only the in-frame clones, and not every one. This table has about 130,000 clones, less than 80% appearing once. Sequenced: PBMCs. These receptors were obtained from a man aged 35-49 years in good health and CMV-seropositive.

The J gene is TRBJ2-5, the V gene TRBV5-6; the D is unclear. The CDR3 extends over 13 amino acids. Between the trimmed V and J ends, which lost 1 base and 5 bases, there was a span of 9 bases. Germline CDR1 SGHDT, CDR2 YYEEEE. Here the CDR3 reads CASSLITGETQYF. The CDR3 bases are TGTGCCAGCAGCTTGATAACCGGGGAGACCCAGTACTTC.

CDR3 DNA: TGTGCCAGCAGTTACAACCCCGAAGATACGCAGTATTTT. Translated: CASSYNPEDTQYF. The chain has TRBV2 and TRBJ2-3; D unclear. The V gene lost 5 bases and the J gene lost 5 bases, with 11 bases spanning the gap. This CDR3 spans 13 amino acids. CDR1 is SNHLY, CDR2 FYNNEI, per germline. Together with reference TRBV2 and TRBJ2-3, the CDR3 gives the full variable domain: EPEVTQTPSHQVTQMGQEVILRCVPISNHLYFYWYRQILGQKVEFLVSFYNNEISEKSEIFDDQFSVERPDGSNFTLKIRSTKLEDSAMYFCASSYNPEDTQYFGPGTRLTVL.

The V and J genes are TRBV10-3 and TRBJ1-1, with D possibly matching TRBD1 (5 bases). The CDR3 has 14 residues. Between the trimmed V and J ends, which lost 2 bases and 5 bases, there was a span of 12 bases. Germline values: CDR1 ENHRY, CDR2 SYGVKD. The CDR3 here is CAISEGAGKTEAFF. The DNA of the CDR3 is TGTGCCATCAGTGAGGGGGCAGGGAAGACTGAAGCTTTCTTT.

The chain couples TRBV5-1 to TRBJ1-6, with 10 bases fitting TRBD1. The CDR3 sequence is 15 residues long. Germline values: CDR1 SGHRS, CDR2 YFSETQ. The V gene end was trimmed by 3 bases and the J gene end by 9 bases; junction bases not matched to a gene: 6. CDR3: CASSSGTGDRSPLHF. CDR3 nucleotide sequence: TGCGCCAGCAGCTCCGGGACAGGGGATCGTTCACCCCTCCACTTT.